The 12 T cell receptor beta chains given below trace back to one sample, sequenced in a study of cytomegalovirus exposure and HLA in healthy donors. The PCR was carried out with 60 Vbeta primers and 13 Jbeta primers. Profiled with immunoSEQ multiplex PCR; TCRdb holds only in-frame clones, not every one. The table shows some 140,000 clones, with approximately 80% occurring only once. Sequenced: PBMCs. Source of these receptors: a man younger than 45 in good health and CMV-seropositive.

The genes are TRBV4-2 and TRBJ2-7; 8 nucleotides agree with TRBD2. V trimming: 5 bases; J trimming: 7 bases; junction bases outside the gene matches: 7. CDR3 length: 13 amino acids. The V gene's germline CDR1 is LGHNA and CDR2 YNFKEQ. CDR3 sequence: CASSSAGAKEQYF. Here the CDR3 DNA reads TGTGCCAGCAGCTCAGCGGGGGCAAAAGAGCAGTACTTC.

The rearrangement joins TRBV30 to TRBJ1-2, with 8 bases identical to TRBD1. Germline CDR1 GTSNPN, CDR2 SVGIG (reference sequence). The CDR3 spans 12 residues. Losses at the gene ends were 5 bases for V and 2 bases for J; bases not matched to a gene: 1. CDR3 residues: CAWGDRNYGYTF. The CDR3 DNA sequence: TGTGCCTGGGGGGACAGGAACTATGGCTACACCTTC.

With regard to this clone: An end of the junction does not agree with germline; a read error may underlie this. The chain employs TRBV7-9 and TRBJ1-2, with 7 bases lining up with TRBD1. The CDR3 is 14 residues long. Germline values: CDR1 SEHNR, CDR2 FQNEAQ (reference sequence). The CDR3 reads CSSSLQGNAYGYTF. CDR3 bases: TGTTCCAGCAGCTTACAGGGGAATGCCTATGGCTACACCTTC.

V is TRBV5-5 and J is TRBJ2-4; a possible D gene is TRBD2 (6 bases). There are 14 residues in the CDR3. Trimming removed 0 bases at V and 2 bases at J, with 6 bases between. Looked up from germline, CDR1 is SGHKS and CDR2 is YYEKEE (reference sequence). In DNA form, the CDR3 reads TGTGCCAGCAGCTTGGGGGACTCCAAAAACATTCAGTACTTC. Translated: CASSLGDSKNIQYF.

J is TRBJ2-7 and V is TRBV11-2, with TRBD2 as a possible D gene (5 bases). The CDR3 loop spans 17 amino acids. Trimming pared 0 bases from V and 4 bases from J, leaving 19 bases between. Germline assignment: CDR1 SGHAT and CDR2 FQNNGV. The CDR3 nucleotides read TGTGCCAGCAGCTTAGAGTTCGGGGATGGAAAGGAGTACGAGCAGTACTTC. This codes for CASSLEFGDGKEYEQYF.

The chain is built from TRBV7-9 and TRBJ2-5, with a tentative D call TRBD1 (5 bases). TRBJ2-7 explains the end of the DNA better; the J call may be wrong. The CDR3 has 13 amino acids. Germline values: CDR1 SEHNR, CDR2 FQNEAQ (reference sequence). DNA of the CDR3: TGTGCCAGCAGCTCAGGGCTCGTCTACGAGCAGTACTTC. Translation gives CASSSGLVYEQYF.

This clone was seen a single time. The V gene is TRBV30, the J gene TRBJ2-7; 9 bases map to TRBD2. Per germline, CDR1 GTSNPN and CDR2 SVGIG (reference sequence). This CDR3 is 13 amino acids long. Losses at the gene ends were 0 bases for V and 13 bases for J; bases not matched to a gene: 10. The CDR3 loop is CAWSVKSGRIQYF. The CDR3 nucleotides read TGTGCCTGGAGTGTAAAAAGCGGGAGGATACAATACTTC.

The gene calls are TRBV2 and TRBJ1-5; the match to TRBD1 covers 10 bases. The CDR3 has 15 amino acids. Trimming took 4 bases from V and 2 from J; bases not matched to a gene: 2. Germline assignment: CDR1 SNHLY and CDR2 FYNNEI. The CDR3 sequence: CASSGGQGGNQPQHF. The CDR3 DNA is TGTGCCAGCAGTGGCGGACAGGGGGGCAATCAGCCCCAGCATTTT.

The rearrangement uses TRBV6-1 and TRBJ2-7, with 9 bases lining up with TRBD1. CDR1 is MNHNS and CDR2 is SASEGT in the germline V gene. J gave up 4 bases and V 5 bases, and 6 bases lay outside the gene matches. This CDR3 contains 14 residues. The CDR3 DNA reads as TGTGCCAGCAGTCAGGGGGGGACAGGGTACGAGCAGTACTTC. Translation gives CASSQGGTGYEQYF.

CDR3 nucleotides: TGTGCCAGCAGCCAAAGGACTAGCGCACGCACAGATACGCAGTATTTT. Translation gives CASSQRTSARTDTQYF. The chain links TRBV4-2 to TRBJ2-3; 9 bases line up with TRBD2. The germline V gene has CDR1 LGHNA and CDR2 YNFKEQ. With V trimmed by 2 bases and J by 1 base, 4 bases remained unmatched. This CDR3 contains 16 residues.

This sequence joins TRBV5-6 and TRBJ1-1; weak D call: TRBD1 (6 bases). Trimming removed 2 bases from V and 7 bases from J, with 6 bases in between. Per germline, CDR1 SGHDT and CDR2 YYEEEE. The CDR3 spans 11 residues. The CDR3 is CASSLGGEAFF. In nucleotides, the CDR3 is TGTGCCAGCAGCTTAGGGGGTGAAGCTTTCTTT.

The V and J genes are TRBV5-1 and TRBJ2-3; 14 bases are a match to TRBD2. V trimming: 2 bases; J trimming: 0 bases; junction bases outside the gene matches: 5. Germline CDR1 is SGHRS and CDR2 is YFSETQ. CDR3 length: 18 residues. The CDR3, as DNA: TGCGCCAGCAGCTTAGCGGGACTAGCGGGAGTAAGCACAGATACGCAGTATTTT. It encodes CASSLAGLAGVSTDTQYF.